Presented here are 14 T cell receptor beta chains from one specimen sequenced in a study of shared clonotypes between healthy human individuals. The data were produced by immunoSEQ multiplex PCR, yet TCRdb's version contains in-frame clones alone and is incomplete. The sample shows millions of clones, roughly 92% of them seen only once. The sequenced material came from naive CD4+ T cells sorted from blood. This sample's subset: CD45RA+ positively selected. These receptors were obtained from a man in his late teens or twenties in good health.

The chain links TRBV29-1 to TRBJ1-1; D is unresolved. The ends were cut back, 3 bases at V and 1 base at J, with 18 bases in the middle. The CDR3 contains 16 residues. Germline CDR1 is SQVTM and CDR2 is ANQGSEA. The CDR3 sequence is CSVDSEGGWRNTEAFF. The CDR3 DNA is TGCAGCGTTGACTCCGAAGGCGGGTGGAGGAACACTGAAGCTTTCTTT.

Of note for this clone: This sample includes further DNA sequences coding for the same CDR3. V gene TRBV6-5 combines with J gene TRBJ2-6; no definite D call. The CDR3 runs to 13 residues. Trimming took 6 bases from V and 4 from J, leaving 7 bases between them. Germline V gene lookup returns CDR1 MNHEY and CDR2 SVGAGI. The CDR3 coding sequence is TGTGCCAGCAGACCCCCGGGGGCCAACGTCCTGACTTTC. Translating gives CASRPPGANVLTF.

The chain links TRBV30 to TRBJ1-3; 7 bases map to TRBD1. The germline CDR1 and CDR2 sequences are GTSNPN and SVGIG (reference sequence). This CDR3 is 15 amino acids long. The junction had 16 bases not matched to a gene; V was cut back by 5 bases and J by 9 bases. The CDR3 DNA sequence: TGTGCCTGGGGACGAACAGGGGCCACGTCGGGCACCATATATTTT. Protein sequence: CAWGRTGATSGTIYF.

This clone appeared a few times. This rearrangement joins TRBV30 to TRBJ1-1; D uncertain. The CDR3 consists of 12 residues. The V end was cut by 1 base, the J end by 3 bases, with 6 bases between. CDR1 is GTSNPN, CDR2 SVGIG, per germline (reference sequence). The CDR3 nucleotides are TGTGCCTGGAGTGGTGGGGACACTGAAGCTTTCTTT. This gives the protein CAWSGGDTEAFF.

The CDR3 DNA reads TGTGCCAGCAGACCCCGAGACAGGGGCGTCCATGGCTACACCTTC. It translates to CASRPRDRGVHGYTF. J is TRBJ1-2 and V is TRBV28, with 8 bases matching TRBD1. This CDR3 is 15 amino acids long. V was pared by 6 bases and J by 6 bases, with 12 bases of the junction left unmatched. Germline V CDR1 and CDR2: MDHEN, SYDVKM.

The J gene is TRBJ2-1, the V gene TRBV7-3, with D unclear. The CDR3 loop spans 13 amino acids. CDR1 is SGHTA and CDR2 is FQGTGA in the germline V gene. Trimming removed 0 bases at V and 10 bases at J, with 10 bases between. CDR3 nucleotide sequence: TGTGCCAGCAGCTTAACGACGGAGCAGGAGCAGTTCTTC. It translates to CASSLTTEQEQFF.

The chain joins TRBV7-9 to TRBJ1-4, with a weak D call TRBD1 (5 bases). The length of the CDR3 is 12 residues. Germline V gives CDR1 SEHNR, CDR2 FQNEAQ (reference sequence). Between the trimmed V and J ends, which lost 1 base and 11 bases, there was a span of 8 bases. CDR3 loop: CASSLVEGKLFF. In nucleotides, the CDR3 is TGTGCCAGCAGCTTAGTCGAGGGGAAACTGTTTTTT.

The V gene is TRBV7-2, the J gene TRBJ2-3, with 9 bases fitting TRBD2. Germline CDR1 reads SGHTA; CDR2 reads FQGNSA. Trimming removed 6 bases from V and 1 base from J; junction bases left unmatched: 8. This CDR3 has 16 amino acids. The CDR3 sequence is CASSTPLAGGTDTQYF. The CDR3 DNA follows: TGTGCCAGCAGTACGCCGTTAGCGGGAGGCACAGATACGCAGTATTTT.

The table lists this clone with a few counts. Other DNA sequences from this sample encode an identical CDR3 as well. The CDR3 reads CASSPGLAGDTQYF. DNA for the CDR3: TGTGCCAGCAGCCCGGGACTAGCGGGAGATACGCAGTATTTT. The rearrangement links TRBV7-2 to TRBJ2-3; 12 bases match TRBD2. The CDR3 loop spans 14 amino acids. V lost 5 bases, J lost 5 bases, and 2 bases stayed unmatched. CDR1 is SGHTA, CDR2 FQGNSA, per germline.

This chain uses TRBV7-8 with TRBJ1-2, with unresolved D. There are 14 residues in the CDR3. The germline V gene has CDR1 SGHVS and CDR2 FQNEAQ. The V end lost 5 bases, the J end lost 2 bases, and 12 bases lay between the germline ends. CDR3 in DNA: TGTGCCAGCAGCCGAACAGAGGCAAACTATGGCTACACCTTC. Translating it yields CASSRTEANYGYTF. Combining the CDR3 with reference TRBV7-8 and TRBJ1-2 gives the whole variable domain GAGVSQSPRYKVAKRGQDVALRCDPISGHVSLFWYQQALGQGPEFLTYFQNEAQLDKSGLPSDRFFAERPEGSVSTLKIQRTQQEDSAVYLCASSRTEANYGYTFGSGTRLTVV.

This sequence joins TRBV9 and TRBJ2-1; no clear D gene. V lost 0 bases and J lost 14, with 3 bases in between. CDR1 and CDR2 from the germline V gene are SGDLS and YYNGEE. CDR3 size: 9 residues. The CDR3 loop is CASSVVKFF. Here the CDR3 DNA reads TGTGCCAGCAGCGTAGTCAAGTTCTTC.

The CDR3 loop reads CASRLAGGQQETQYF. The CDR3 region has the DNA TGTGCCAGCAGACTGGCGGGAGGACAACAAGAGACCCAGTACTTC. The chain recombines TRBV7-2 with TRBJ2-5; 8 nucleotides agree with TRBD2. CDR1 and CDR2 (germline): SGHTA, FQGNSA. The CDR3 loop spans 15 amino acids. The junction had 8 bases not matched to a gene; V was cut back by 6 bases and J by 2 bases.

V and J are TRBV6-5 and TRBJ1-2; D is possibly TRBD1 (6 bases). The V gene lost 6 bases and the J gene lost 8 bases, with 19 bases spanning the gap. The CDR3 contains 14 residues. CDR1 is MNHEY, CDR2 SVGAGI, per germline. CDR3 amino acids: CASSPLRQVGGYTF. In DNA form, the CDR3 reads TGTGCCAGCAGCCCTCTTCGACAGGTGGGCGGCTACACCTTC.

The sample holds one count of this clone. The CDR3 DNA is TGTGCCAGCAGCGGGAGCCGGGACAAATCCTACGAGCAGTACTTC. Translated, it gives CASSGSRDKSYEQYF. V and J are TRBV7-2 and TRBJ2-7, with a weak D call TRBD1 (6 bases). Germline V lookup: CDR1 SGHTA, CDR2 FQGNSA. Trimming cost V 5 bases and J 1 base, with 15 bases left between them. This CDR3 is 15 amino acids long.